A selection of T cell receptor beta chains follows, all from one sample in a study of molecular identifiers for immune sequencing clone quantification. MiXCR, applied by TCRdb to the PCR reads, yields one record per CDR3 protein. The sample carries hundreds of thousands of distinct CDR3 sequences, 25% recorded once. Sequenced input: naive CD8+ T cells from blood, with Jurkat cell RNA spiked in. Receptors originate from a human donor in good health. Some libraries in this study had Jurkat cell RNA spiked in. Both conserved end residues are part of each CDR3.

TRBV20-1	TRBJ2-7	CSARDHVRSYEQYF
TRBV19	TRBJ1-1	CASSIMTAGDTEAFF
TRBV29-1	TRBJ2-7	CSVEGGGSYEQYF
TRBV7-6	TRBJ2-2	CASSLGLAATHTGELFF
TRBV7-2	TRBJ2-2	CASSLTSGRLNTGELFF
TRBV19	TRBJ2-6	CAGGQAAGANVLTF
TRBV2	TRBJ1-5	CASSESQGAVRLGNQPQHF
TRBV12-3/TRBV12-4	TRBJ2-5	CASSLGILAGGGETQYF
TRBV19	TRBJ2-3	CASSQTGRADTQYF
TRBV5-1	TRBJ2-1	CPRSAGPSGGVSSYNEQFF
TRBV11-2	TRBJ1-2	CASSLSAGGYEGGYTF
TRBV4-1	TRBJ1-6	CASSQGSSSYNSPLHF
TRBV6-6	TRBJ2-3	CASRQIVRVVTDTQYF
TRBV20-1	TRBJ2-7	CSARKPGQGFEQYF
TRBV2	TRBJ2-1	CASTLGTTSYNEQFF
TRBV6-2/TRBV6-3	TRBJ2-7	CASRGSDSYWGGGIEQYF
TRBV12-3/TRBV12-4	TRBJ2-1	CASSLATGREQFF
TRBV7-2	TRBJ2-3	CASSREGPTTDTQYF
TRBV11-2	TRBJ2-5	CASSLTAGQREESF
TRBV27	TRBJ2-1	CASSFFASGGGYEQFF
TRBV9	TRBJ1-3	CASSVWTSGNTIYF
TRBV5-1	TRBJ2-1	CASSPGTSLEFF
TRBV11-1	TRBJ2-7	CASSDRSDRAYEQYF
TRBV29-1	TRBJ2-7	CSVVGPADGREQYF
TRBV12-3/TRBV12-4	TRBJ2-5	CASSLARGGSETQYF
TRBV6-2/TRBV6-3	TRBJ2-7	CASSYAWLYEQYF
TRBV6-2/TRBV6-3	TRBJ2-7	CASSYRDNSYEQYF
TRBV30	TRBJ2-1	CAWSGRDVAGIISYNEQFF
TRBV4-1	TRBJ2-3	CASSQSTTDTQYF
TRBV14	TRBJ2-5	CASSQVYGLQETQYF
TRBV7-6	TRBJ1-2	CASSTTPGQDGFHGYTF
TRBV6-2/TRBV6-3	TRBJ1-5	CASSSPTPGGTQPQHF
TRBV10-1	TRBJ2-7	CASSEKPWDEQYF
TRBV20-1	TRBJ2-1	CSAIPRPIGGSDEQFF
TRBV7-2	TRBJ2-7	CAGSPIGRGYEQYF